One sample yielded the 15 T cell receptor beta chains listed below, sequenced in a study of early T cells in non-severe SARS-CoV-2 infection. TCRdb ran MiXCR on the 5' RACE reads and lists one entry per CDR3 protein. The sample has approximately 70,000 distinct CDR3 sequences, 9% to 15% seen once. The material sequenced was whole blood. These receptors all stem from an adult who was a healthcare worker with PCR-confirmed SARS-CoV-2 infection or an uninfected control (not recorded which).

The sample holds many counts of this clonotype. This rearrangement joins TRBV5-1 to TRBJ2-5; TRBD2 matches 10 bases. Germline V gene sequence: CDR1 SGHRS, CDR2 YFSETQ. The CDR3 covers 15 residues. The trim removed 3 bases at V and 5 bases at J, leaving 7 bases unmatched. The CDR3 coding sequence is TGCGCCAGCAGCTCGGGACTAGCGTCATTTGAGACCCAGTACTTC. Its translation is CASSSGLASFETQYF.

This CDR3 reads CASSYQGTYEQYF. The CDR3, as DNA: TGTGCCAGCAGTTACCAGGGGACCTACGAGCAGTACTTC. V and J are TRBV21-1 and TRBJ2-7; no DNA check was done on the table's D call, TRBD1. TRBV21-1 is assigned pseudogene status. This CDR3 region has 13 residues.

This clonotype was seen more than once but under ten times. The chain is built from TRBV19 and TRBJ1-5; D ambiguous. V was shortened by 5 bases and J by 0 bases, with 8 bases between the two germline ends. CDR3 length equals 14 residues. Per germline, CDR1 LNHDA and CDR2 SQIVND (reference sequence). The CDR3 region has the DNA TGTGCCAGTAGTCCTAGACATAGCAATCAGCCCCAGCATTTT. It is translated as CASSPRHSNQPQHF.

The CDR3 is CASSFLGKQETQYF. The DNA for the CDR3 is TGTGCCAGCAGTTTTTTAGGGAAGCAAGAGACCCAGTACTTC. V gene TRBV12-3 or TRBV12-4 combines with J gene TRBJ2-5; D unresolved. Trimming cost V 3 bases and J 2 bases, with 10 bases left between them. This CDR3 spans 14 amino acids.

This clonotype came up many times. The chain is built from TRBV6-5 and TRBJ2-7; 10 bases fit TRBD2. The CDR3 consists of 15 residues. Per germline, CDR1 MNHEY and CDR2 SVGAGI. The V gene end was trimmed by 6 bases and the J gene end by 4 bases; junction bases not matched to a gene: 9. CDR3 protein: CASRISGGSPYEQYF. The CDR3 nucleotides read TGTGCCAGCAGGATTAGCGGGGGGTCTCCGTACGAGCAGTACTTC.

The chain uses TRBV5-1 and TRBJ2-7; D gene uncertain. The CDR3 consists of 15 residues. Germline loops: CDR1 SGHRS, CDR2 YFSETQ. Trimming took 0 bases from V and 5 from J, leaving 15 bases between them. The CDR3 spells CASSLGALVFDEQYF. The DNA of the CDR3 is TGCGCCAGCAGCTTGGGAGCCCTAGTCTTTGACGAGCAGTACTTC.

This clonotype was recorded many times. This chain links TRBV12-3 or TRBV12-4 with TRBJ2-1, with 10 nucleotides matching TRBD1. The CDR3 extends over 15 amino acids. Trimming cost V 6 bases and J 2 bases; bases outside gene matches: 4. The CDR3 is CASSHGTGAYNEQFF. CDR3 DNA sequence: TGTGCCAGCAGCCATGGGACAGGGGCCTACAATGAGCAGTTCTTC.

The table lists this clonotype with a count of one. This sequence joins TRBV7-6 and TRBJ2-7; 7 nucleotides match TRBD1. From germline, CDR1 is SGHVS and CDR2 FNYEAQ. Unmatched junction bases numbered 3, after V lost 5 bases and J lost 5 bases. The length of the CDR3 is 12 residues. The CDR3: CASSATGHEQYF. The DNA of the CDR3 is TGTGCCAGCAGCGCGACAGGGCACGAGCAGTACTTC.

The chain couples TRBV29-1 to TRBJ2-1, with 10 bases matching TRBD2. The CDR3 covers 18 residues. Germline V lookup: CDR1 SQVTM, CDR2 ANQGSEA. V trimming: 4 bases; J trimming: 2 bases; junction bases outside the gene matches: 14. CDR3 residues: CSVASSGSSGGAYNEQFF. In DNA, the CDR3 is TGCAGCGTTGCCTCTAGCGGGAGTTCCGGCGGTGCCTACAATGAGCAGTTCTTC.

This clonotype has just one count. This chain uses TRBV10-3 with TRBJ2-3; 7 positions match TRBD1. The CDR3 length is 13 residues. V lost 4 bases and J lost 6; bases outside the gene matches: 4. Germline V CDR1 and CDR2: ENHRY, SYGVKD. Written as DNA, the CDR3 is TGTGCCATCAGTGCTCAGACAGGGGATACGCAGTATTTT. It is translated as CAISAQTGDTQYF.

This clonotype occurred many times. The chain recombines TRBV5-1 with TRBJ1-2; D perhaps matches TRBD1 (5 bases). V lost 4 bases and J lost 4, with 17 bases in between. The germline V gene has CDR1 SGHRS and CDR2 YFSETQ. The CDR3 spans 15 residues. The CDR3 reads CASSKGPTGSYGYTF. CDR3 nucleotide sequence: TGCGCCAGCAGCAAAGGTCCCACAGGTTCCTATGGCTACACCTTC.

This clonotype has a handful of counts. The rearrangement links TRBV5-1 to TRBJ2-3; 10 bases agree with TRBD2. The CDR3 has 15 residues. Trimming removed 6 bases from V and 0 bases from J; junction bases left unmatched: 4. Germline CDR1 SGHRS, CDR2 YFSETQ. CDR3 in amino acids: CASTEAGGSTDTQYF. CDR3 nucleotides: TGCGCCAGCACAGAAGCGGGAGGGAGCACAGATACGCAGTATTTT. The entire variable domain, with the rest obtained from reference TRBV5-1 and TRBJ2-3, is as follows: KAGVTQTPRYLIKTRGQQVTLSCSPISGHRSVSWYQQTPGQGLQFLFEYFSETQRNKGNFPGRFSGRQFSNSRSEMNVSTLELGDSALYLCASTEAGGSTDTQYFGPGTRLTVL.

The V and J genes are TRBV28 and TRBJ1-1, with a tentative D call TRBD1 (6 bases). V gave up 8 bases and J gave up 0 bases, with 13 bases separating them. Germline values: CDR1 MDHEN, CDR2 SYDVKM. This CDR3 contains 14 residues. The CDR3 coding sequence is TGTGCCAGCTCCGCGGGGGGGCTGAACACTGAAGCTTTCTTT. This translates into CASSAGGLNTEAFF.

Turning to this clonotype: A clone one base away is much larger, so this may be a read error. The chain employs TRBV20-1 and TRBJ1-3; TRBD1 is a possible D gene (5 bases). Germline V CDR1 and CDR2: DFQATT, SNEGSKA (reference sequence). The CDR3 consists of 13 residues. The DNA of the CDR3 is TGCAGTGCCAACACAGGCTCTGGAATCACCATATATTTT. It specifies CSANTGSGITIYF.

The chain recombines TRBV5-1 with TRBJ2-7; D is uncertain. Germline V gene sequence: CDR1 SGHRS, CDR2 YFSETQ. V lost 4 bases and J lost 6, with 8 bases in between. This CDR3 is built from 11 residues. CDR3 in DNA: TGCGCCAGCAGCGAAAGCAGCGAGCAGTACTTC. Translated: CASSESSEQYF.